The 24 T cell receptor beta chains in this list originate from one sample, sequenced in a study of T-cell memory formation after mild COVID-19. TCRdb re-derived calls from the 5' RACE reads in MiXCR, one entry per CDR3 protein. This sample has about 560,000 distinct CDR3 sequences, with 17% found just once. Sequencing used PBMCs or a T cell subset sorted from them (not recorded which). These receptors were obtained from an adult woman who had mild COVID-19 (a few samples of this study predate the infection). Cell type and time point are not known.

The gene calls are TRBV7-8 and TRBJ2-3, with D unclear. The CDR3 spans 15 residues. The germline V gene encodes CDR1 SGHVS and CDR2 FQNEAQ. Trimming cost V 5 bases and J 4 bases, with 16 bases left between them. This CDR3 is CASSPKGWAPDTQYF. CDR3 DNA sequence: TGTGCCAGCAGCCCAAAGGGCTGGGCTCCAGATACGCAGTATTTT.

In nucleotides, the CDR3 is TGTGCCAGTAGTATAAGGAGGGGACCGGGCTCTGGAAACACCATATATTTT. Protein: CASSIRRGPGSGNTIYF. The V and J genes are TRBV19 and TRBJ1-3; D may be TRBD1 (5 bases). Trimming removed 2 bases at V and 0 bases at J, with 14 bases between. Germline loops: CDR1 LNHDA, CDR2 SQIVND (reference sequence). The CDR3 runs to 17 residues. The full variable domain, in which reference TRBV19 and TRBJ1-3 provide the parts outside the CDR3, is DGGITQSPKYLFRKEGQNVTLSCEQNLNHDAMYWYRQDPGQGLRLIYYSQIVNDFQKGDIAEGYSVSREKKESFPLTVTSAQKNPTAFYLCASSIRRGPGSGNTIYFGEGSWLTVV.

There are a few counts of this clonotype. The rearrangement joins TRBV29-1 to TRBJ2-7; D gene unclear. The germline V and J ends were trimmed by 0 bases and 0 bases, with 9 bases remaining between them. The CDR3 has 14 amino acids. Looked up from germline, CDR1 is SQVTM and CDR2 is ANQGSEA. CDR3 amino acids: CSVEDTQSSYEQYF. The DNA of the CDR3 is TGCAGCGTTGAAGACACTCAAAGCTCCTACGAGCAGTACTTC.

This clonotype was found a few times. J is TRBJ2-3 and V is TRBV4-3; D is ambiguous. The germline CDR1 and CDR2 sequences are LGHNA and YSLEER. Trimming stripped 4 bases from V and 5 bases from J, with 13 bases between. CDR3 size: 14 residues. The CDR3, as DNA: TGCGCCAGCAGCCGATTTTCCGTTCTAGATACGCAGTATTTT. It is translated as CASSRFSVLDTQYF.

The rearrangement joins TRBV29-1 to TRBJ1-2, with D tentatively TRBD1 (5 bases). The CDR3 extends over 15 amino acids. The germline V and J ends were trimmed by 3 bases and 4 bases, with 18 bases remaining between them. Per the germline V gene, CDR1 is SQVTM and CDR2 is ANQGSEA. CDR3 sequence: CSVDFRPTDPYGYTF. CDR3 sequence (DNA): TGCAGCGTTGACTTCCGGCCGACAGACCCCTATGGCTACACCTTC. Supplemented by reference TRBV29-1 and TRBJ1-2, the full variable domain reads SAVISQKPSRDICQRGTSLTIQCQVDSQVTMMFWYRQQPGQSLTLIATANQGSEATYESGFVIDKFPISRPNLTFSTLTVSNMSPEDSSIYLCSVDFRPTDPYGYTFGSGTRLTVV.

The V and J genes are TRBV20-1 and TRBJ2-3, with 8 bases identical to TRBD2. This CDR3 is built from 18 residues. Trimming took 2 bases from V and 1 from J; bases not matched to a gene: 14. Germline V gives CDR1 DFQATT, CDR2 SNEGSKA (reference sequence). The CDR3 DNA reads TGCAGTGCTAGAAACGACCAAGTACTAGCGGTTCGCACAGATACGCAGTATTTT. This codes for CSARNDQVLAVRTDTQYF.

The genes are TRBV5-1 and TRBJ2-7; unclear D gene. This CDR3 is built from 15 residues. Per the germline V gene, CDR1 is SGHRS and CDR2 is YFSETQ. Trimming removed 2 bases from V and 0 bases from J, with 12 bases in between. As DNA, the CDR3 is TGCGCCAGCAGCTTAGGCCGCTTTAACTCCTACGAGCAGTACTTC. The encoded protein is CASSLGRFNSYEQYF.

This clonotype was seen repeatedly, ten times or more. V usage is TRBV7-9 and J usage is TRBJ2-3, with D possibly called TRBD1 or TRBD2 (6 bases each). Germline CDR1 is SEHNR and CDR2 is FQNEAQ (reference sequence). Trimming took 7 bases from V and 4 from J, leaving 18 bases between them. The CDR3 sequence is 15 residues long. In nucleotides, the CDR3 is TGTGCCAGCACCGAAGGGGGGAGCTGGGCAGATACGCAGTATTTT. This translates into CASTEGGSWADTQYF.

This clonotype was observed a few times. The gene calls are TRBV7-6 and TRBJ2-7; TRBD2 is a possible D gene (5 bases). The CDR3 contains 18 residues. Germline CDR1 SGHVS, CDR2 FNYEAQ. Trimming pared 0 bases from V and 2 bases from J, leaving 20 bases between. DNA of the CDR3: TGTGCCAGCAGCTTAGCCTGGGCGAGGACTCCTCAACCCTACGAGCAGTACTTC. Amino acids: CASSLAWARTPQPYEQYF. Using reference TRBV7-6 and TRBJ2-7 for the parts outside the CDR3, the full variable domain is GAGVSQSPRYKVTKRGQDVALRCDPISGHVSLYWYRQALGQGPEFLTYFNYEAQQDKSGLPNDRFSAERPEGSISTLTIQRTEQRDSAMYRCASSLAWARTPQPYEQYFGPGTRLTVT.

The gene calls are TRBV20-1 and TRBJ2-3, with D hard to call. CDR1 and CDR2 (germline): DFQATT, SNEGSKA (reference sequence). Between the trimmed V and J ends, which lost 0 bases and 5 bases, there was a span of 12 bases. The CDR3 runs 14 residues. The CDR3 protein is CSARESGALDTQYF. The CDR3 bases are TGCAGTGCTAGAGAGTCTGGCGCACTAGATACGCAGTATTTT.

Only a few counts were recorded for this clonotype. This chain links TRBV7-9 with TRBJ1-1, with TRBD1 as a possible D gene (5 bases). CDR1 and CDR2 (germline): SEHNR, FQNEAQ (reference sequence). The CDR3 length is 14 residues. The V gene lost 1 base and the J gene lost 4 bases, with 10 bases spanning the gap. The CDR3 coding sequence is TGTGCCAGCAGCTTAGGAGCTCAGGGCACTGAAGCTTTCTTT. It yields the protein CASSLGAQGTEAFF.

In this sample, this clonotype turned up a few times. The chain links TRBV4-1 to TRBJ1-5; maybe TRBD1 (5 bases). Germline CDR1 MGHRA, CDR2 YSYEKL. The V end was cut by 3 bases, the J end by 0 bases, with 6 bases between. The CDR3 sequence is 14 residues long. This chain's CDR3 is CASSQTDSNQPQHF. The CDR3 bases are TGCGCCAGCAGCCAGACAGATAGCAATCAGCCCCAGCATTTT.

This clonotype came up a few times. V gene TRBV19 combines with J gene TRBJ2-4, with TRBD2 matching 8 bases. Germline CDR1 LNHDA, CDR2 SQIVND (reference sequence). The CDR3 is 16 residues long. V dropped 6 bases and J dropped 9; count of bases not matched to a gene: 16. The chain's CDR3 is CASRPPSAGAGGIQYF. The CDR3 bases are TGTGCCAGTAGACCCCCCTCAGCGGGAGCTGGGGGCATTCAGTACTTC.

V is TRBV24-1 and J is TRBJ2-1; 8 bases align to TRBD2. V was clipped by 1 base and J by 10 bases; unmatched bases: 11. Germline values: CDR1 KGHDR, CDR2 SFDVKD. CDR3 length: 16 amino acids. Written as DNA, the CDR3 is TGTGCCACCAGTGATTTCGTGGGAAGCGGGAGTAGCGAGCAGTTCTTC. It translates to CATSDFVGSGSSEQFF.

This clonotype turned up a few times. The rearrangement links TRBV7-9 to TRBJ1-3, with D unclear. The CDR3 sequence is 16 residues long. Per germline, CDR1 SEHNR and CDR2 FQNEAQ (reference sequence). V shed 0 bases and J shed 4 bases, with 13 bases lying between them. CDR3 coding DNA: TGTGCCAGCAGCTTAGCAGGAGCGCCCCCGGGAAACACCATATATTTT. Translating gives CASSLAGAPPGNTIYF. The full variable domain, in which reference TRBV7-9 and TRBJ1-3 provide the parts outside the CDR3, is DTGVSQNPRHKITKRGQNVTFRCDPISEHNRLYWYRQTLGQGPEFLTYFQNEAQLEKSRLLSDRFSAERPKGSFSTLEIQRTEQGDSAMYLCASSLAGAPPGNTIYFGEGSWLTVV.

The chain joins TRBV20-1 to TRBJ2-1, with D tentatively TRBD2 (6 bases). In germline, CDR1 is DFQATT, CDR2 SNEGSKA (reference sequence). This CDR3 is 18 amino acids long. V gave up 0 bases and J gave up 4 bases, with 22 bases separating them. Here the CDR3 reads CSARDVWTGAGGYNEQFF. The DNA of the CDR3 is TGCAGTGCTAGAGATGTCTGGACGGGAGCCGGCGGATACAATGAGCAGTTCTTC.

This clonotype has just a few counts. The chain combines TRBV6-1 with TRBJ2-1, with D perhaps TRBD1 (6 bases). The V and J ends lost 7 bases and 3 bases respectively, with 10 bases between them. Per germline, CDR1 MNHNS and CDR2 SASEGT. This CDR3 spans 13 amino acids. CDR3 region: CASKVDSYNEQFF. CDR3 DNA sequence: TGTGCCAGCAAAGTGGACAGCTACAATGAGCAGTTCTTC.

V usage is TRBV20-1 and J usage is TRBJ2-7; D uncertain. Deletions cut 0 bases from V and 0 bases from J, with 12 bases between. The CDR3 runs to 15 residues. Germline lookup yields CDR1 DFQATT and CDR2 SNEGSKA (reference sequence). CDR3 residues: CSAREAGAPSYEQYF. The CDR3 DNA reads as TGCAGTGCTAGAGAGGCTGGAGCGCCCTCCTACGAGCAGTACTTC.

The CDR3 is CATSRDGTVGNTIYF. In nucleotides, the CDR3 is TGTGCCACCAGCAGAGATGGGACAGTCGGAAACACCATATATTTT. The rearrangement joins TRBV15 to TRBJ1-3; TRBD1 agrees at 7 bases. CDR1 and CDR2 from the germline V gene are LNHNV and YYDKDF (reference sequence). V lost 0 bases to trimming and J lost 4 bases; unmatched junction nucleotides: 3. The CDR3 consists of 15 residues.

This clonotype was seen more than once but under ten times. The genes are TRBV27 and TRBJ1-1; a possible D gene is TRBD1 (5 bases). Looked up from germline, CDR1 is MNHEY and CDR2 is SMNVEV (reference sequence). The CDR3 covers 14 residues. Trimming removed 1 base from V and 7 bases from J, with 13 bases in between. The CDR3 region has the DNA TGTGCCAGCAGTTTATTCCTCGGGGCGGTTGAAGCTTTCTTT. This codes for CASSLFLGAVEAFF.

The gene calls are TRBV9 and TRBJ1-3; possibly TRBD1 for D (6 bases). The CDR3 contains 16 residues. V was clipped by 3 bases and J by 0 bases, with 13 bases between them. Germline V gives CDR1 SGDLS, CDR2 YYNGEE. The CDR3 reads CASSAGGGFSGNTIYF. As DNA, the CDR3 is TGTGCCAGCAGCGCCGGAGGGGGGTTCTCTGGAAACACCATATATTTT. Full variable domain (remainder filled in from reference TRBV9 and TRBJ1-3): DSGVTQTPKHLITATGQRVTLRCSPRSGDLSVYWYQQSLDQGLQFLIQYYNGEERAKGNILERFSAQQFPDLHSELNLSSLELGDSALYFCASSAGGGFSGNTIYFGEGSWLTVV.

With respect to this clonotype: The junction shows a germline mismatch at one end, possibly a read error. The V call is TRBV7-7, the J call TRBJ1-5, with D maybe TRBD1 (5 bases). CDR1 is SSHAT, CDR2 FNYEAQ, per germline (reference sequence). CDR3 length equals 24 residues. CDR3: CASSLGTVARHTHDALCSNQPQHF. CDR3 coding DNA: TGTGCTAGCAGCCTCGGGACCGTCGCCCGTCACACTCATGATGCACTGTGTAGCAATCAGCCCCAGCATTTT.

This clonotype was counted ten times or more. The chain is built from TRBV7-8 and TRBJ2-2, with 12 bases identical to TRBD2. This CDR3 is built from 16 residues. V trimming: 4 bases; J trimming: 5 bases; junction bases outside the gene matches: 5. The germline gives CDR1 SGHVS, CDR2 FQNEAQ. CDR3 nucleotides: TGTGCCAGCAGCTCCCTAGCGGGAGGGTGGACCGGGGAGCTGTTTTTT. Translated, it gives CASSSLAGGWTGELFF.

The genes are TRBV7-9 and TRBJ1-2, with 9 bases matching TRBD1. The CDR3 covers 13 residues. Trimming took 6 bases from V and 3 from J; bases not matched to a gene: 2. Germline CDR1 is SEHNR and CDR2 is FQNEAQ (reference sequence). The CDR3 sequence is CASSGQGHYGYTF. Written as DNA, the CDR3 is TGTGCCAGCAGTGGACAGGGGCACTATGGCTACACCTTC.